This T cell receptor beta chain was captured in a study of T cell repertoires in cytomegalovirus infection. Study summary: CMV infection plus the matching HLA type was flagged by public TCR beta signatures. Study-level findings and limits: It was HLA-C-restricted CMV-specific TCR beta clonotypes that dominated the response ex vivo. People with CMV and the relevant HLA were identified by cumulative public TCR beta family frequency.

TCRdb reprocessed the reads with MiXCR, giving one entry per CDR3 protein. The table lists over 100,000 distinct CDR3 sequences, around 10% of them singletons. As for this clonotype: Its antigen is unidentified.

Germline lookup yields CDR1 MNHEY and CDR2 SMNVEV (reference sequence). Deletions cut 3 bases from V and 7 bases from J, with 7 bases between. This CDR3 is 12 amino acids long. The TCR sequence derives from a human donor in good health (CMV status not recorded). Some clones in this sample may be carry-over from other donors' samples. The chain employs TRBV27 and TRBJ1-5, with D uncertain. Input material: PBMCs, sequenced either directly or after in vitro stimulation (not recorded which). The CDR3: CASSFLGQPQHF. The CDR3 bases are TGTGCCAGCAGTTTTCTCGGACAGCCCCAGCATTTT.